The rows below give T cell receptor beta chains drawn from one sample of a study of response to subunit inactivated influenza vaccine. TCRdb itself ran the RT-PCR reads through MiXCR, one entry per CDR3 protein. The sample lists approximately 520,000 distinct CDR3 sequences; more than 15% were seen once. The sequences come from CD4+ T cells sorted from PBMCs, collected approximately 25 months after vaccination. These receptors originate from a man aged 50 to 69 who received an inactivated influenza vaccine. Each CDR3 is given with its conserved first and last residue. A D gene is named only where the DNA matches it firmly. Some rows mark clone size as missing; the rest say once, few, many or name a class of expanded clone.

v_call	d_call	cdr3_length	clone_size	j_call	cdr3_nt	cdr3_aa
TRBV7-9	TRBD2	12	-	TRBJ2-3	TGTGCCAGCAGTGGGAGGGAACAGCCCCAGTATTTT	CASSGREQPQYF
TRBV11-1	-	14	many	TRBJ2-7	TGTGCCAGCAGTACCGGAACAGGTACCTACGAGCAGTACTTC	CASSTGTGTYEQYF
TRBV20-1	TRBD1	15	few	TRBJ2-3	TGCAGTGCTAGGGACAGGGTAACAAGCACAGATACGCAGTATTTT	CSARDRVTSTDTQYF
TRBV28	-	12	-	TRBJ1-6	TGTGCCAGCAGTACCGGTACTTCACCCGTCCACTTT	CASSTGTSPVHF
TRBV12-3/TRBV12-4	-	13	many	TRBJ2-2	TGTGCCAGCAGTTCCCTCTTTCGTGGGGAGCTGTTTTTT	CASSSLFRGELFF
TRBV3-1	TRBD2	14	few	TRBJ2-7	TGTGCCAGCAGCCGAGGACTAGCGGGAGGCGAGCAGTACTTC	CASSRGLAGGEQYF
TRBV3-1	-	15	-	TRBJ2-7	TGTGCCAGCAGCCAAGGGCCCGGACAGCGCTACGAGCAGTACTTC	CASSQGPGQRYEQYF
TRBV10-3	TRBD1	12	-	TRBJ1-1	TGTGCCACGGGACAGATGAACACTGAAGCTTTCTTT	CATGQMNTEAFF
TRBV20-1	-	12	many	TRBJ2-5	TGCAGTGCTAGGGGCCCCGAAGAGACCCAGTACTTC	CSARGPEETQYF
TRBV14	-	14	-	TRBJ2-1	TGTGCCAGCAGCCAAGCGGGCTACTACAATGAGCAGTTCTTC	CASSQAGYYNEQFF
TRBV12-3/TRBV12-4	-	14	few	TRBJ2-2	TGTGCCAGCAGTTTTTCTAGCCGGACCGGGGAGCTGTTTTTT	CASSFSSRTGELFF
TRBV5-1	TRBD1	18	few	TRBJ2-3	TGCGCCAGCAGCAAGCCTCCGGGACAGGGGTTGTCTATGGCTACGCAGTATTTT	CASSKPPGQGLSMATQYF